The present entry profiles one T cell receptor (beta chain) with its context. Its antigen is not identified. All CD8+ T cell subsets were sorted in triplicate at fewer than 350,000 cells each. The CDR3 extends over 15 amino acids. Germline CDR1 and CDR2: SQVTM and ANQGSEA. This entry comes from a study of CXCR3-negative and CXCR3-positive naive CD8 T cells. Study-level findings and limits: More hydrophobic TRB CDR3s occurred in CXCR3-positive than in CXCR3-negative naive cells.

5' RACE that incorporated UMI labels was used to prepare the TRB cDNA libraries. TCRdb reanalyzed the 5' RACE reads, giving one entry per CDR3 protein sequence and no DNA. The specimen's table records some 47,000 distinct CDR3 sequences. This chain links TRBV29-1 with TRBJ2-1; the D gene TCRdb calls, TRBD1, cannot be checked with no DNA. This receptor was taken from a human donor in good health. Some clones in this sample may be carry-over from other donors' samples. The specimen was naive CXCR3+ CD8+ T cells from blood. Subset specified: CD45RO-CCR7+CD27+CD95- naive CD8+ T cells expressing CXCR3 (TNR3+). This CDR3 reads CSVEAGGRAYNEQFF.